The clone carrying this TCR beta chain was found once. Its antigen is undetermined. Measured with immunoSEQ multiplex PCR; TCRdb has only the in-frame clones, and not every one. Of roughly 81,000 clones detected, 80% to 95% appear once; the ten largest clones hold about 1.4%. The ends were cut back, 5 bases at V and 0 bases at J, with 7 bases in the middle. Germline V lookup: CDR1 KGHSH, CDR2 LQKENI. The CDR3 covers 13 residues. The data stem from a study of human versus mouse CDR3 diversity and MHC coevolution. Study background: Reported immunoSEQ sensitivity was one in 200,000 T cells, with reduced amplification bias.

The study's findings and limits: iCHAO1 estimated the human TCR beta repertoire at 1.6 million or so clonotypes. Human CDR3s averaged more deletions and insertions than mouse CDR3s. Among all groups, most of the three human donors showed least clonal inequality.

The TCR was taken from a person aged 25-75 years in good health. The chain joins TRBV18 to TRBJ1-1, with D uncertain. The source material was naive CD4+ T cells from blood. The sample's subset: CD45RO-negative CD62L-positive naive CD4 T cells. The CDR3 bases are TGTGCCAGCTCAAGATCTATGAACACTGAAGCTTTCTTT. Translated, it gives CASSRSMNTEAFF.